The 22 T cell receptor beta chains reported below all come from one sample, sequenced in a study of blood T cell repertoires in COVID-19. This table comes from immunoSEQ multiplex PCR, and its TCRdb copy is limited to in-frame clones, with some not included. The repertoire holds about 160,000 clones, with just over 85% as singletons. Specimen: peripheral blood. The receptors were sampled from a man aged 50-60 years with active or convalescent COVID-19.

Comment on this clone: The same CDR3 also results from other DNA sequences found in this sample. The chain links TRBV7-9 to TRBJ1-2; D may be TRBD1 (5 bases). The ends were cut back, 1 base at V and 5 bases at J, with 8 bases in the middle. The CDR3 consists of 13 residues. CDR1 SEHNR and CDR2 FQNEAQ come from the germline V gene (reference sequence). The DNA for the CDR3 is TGTGCCAGCAGCTTAGGGCAGGGATATGGCTACACCTTC. This translates into CASSLGQGYGYTF.

The rearrangement links TRBV18 to TRBJ2-7; 11 bases match TRBD2. Germline V lookup: CDR1 KGHSH, CDR2 LQKENI. There are 18 residues in the CDR3. The V and J ends lost 3 bases and 0 bases, in that order; junction bases with no gene match: 10. DNA for the CDR3: TGTGCCAGCTCACCCGGGTCTAGCGGGGGGACGAGCTCCTACGAGCAGTACTTC. Translated, it gives CASSPGSSGGTSSYEQYF. Full variable domain (remainder filled in from reference TRBV18 and TRBJ2-7): NAGVMQNPRHLVRRRGQEARLRCSPMKGHSHVYWYRQLPEEGLKFMVYLQKENIIDESGMPKERFSAEFPKEGPSILRIQQVVRGDSAAYFCASSPGSSGGTSSYEQYFGPGTRLTVT.

In its sample, this clone was seen a few times. V is TRBV4-3 and J is TRBJ1-4, with D hard to call. The CDR3 consists of 16 residues. Trimming pared 0 bases from V and 8 bases from J, leaving 16 bases between. Germline CDR1 reads LGHNA; CDR2 reads YSLEER. CDR3 DNA sequence: TGCGCCAGCAGCCAAGAGGCGGCCCGCTCGTCGGAAAAACTGTTTTTT. It yields the protein CASSQEAARSSEKLFF.

The rearrangement links TRBV30 to TRBJ2-3, with TRBD2 matching over 10 bases. V shed 2 bases and J 4 bases; nucleotides not matched to a gene: 6. The germline V gene has CDR1 GTSNPN and CDR2 SVGIG (reference sequence). The CDR3 consists of 15 residues. This chain's CDR3 is CAWSPAGGPPDTQYF. The CDR3 DNA is TGTGCCTGGAGTCCAGCGGGAGGGCCCCCAGATACGCAGTATTTT.

The chain has TRBV11-2 and TRBJ2-3, with TRBD2 matching 9 bases. Trimming at V came to 5 bases and at J to 1 base, leaving 7 bases not matched to a gene. There are 16 residues in the CDR3. In germline, CDR1 is SGHAT, CDR2 FQNNGV. The CDR3 is CASSLIAGERTDTQYF. The CDR3 bases are TGTGCCAGCAGCCTCATAGCGGGGGAGCGCACAGATACGCAGTATTTT.

V and J are TRBV5-1 and TRBJ2-7, with TRBD1 identical over 9 bases. Germline values: CDR1 SGHRS, CDR2 YFSETQ. The CDR3 is 13 amino acids. With 6 bases clipped from V and 5 bases from J, the junction kept 6 bases outside the gene matches. The CDR3 nucleotides read TGCGCCAGCAAGGGGACAGGGCTCAACGAGCAGTACTTC. It encodes CASKGTGLNEQYF.

The gene calls are TRBV6-1 and TRBJ1-2; possible D gene TRBD1, 5 bases. V dropped 0 bases and J dropped 5 bases, with 10 bases sitting between them. Germline-derived CDR1 and CDR2 are MNHNS and SASEGT. This CDR3 region has 14 residues. CDR3 coding DNA: TGTGCCAGCAGTGAAGCCGAGACAGCATATGGCTACACCTTC. The encoded protein is CASSEAETAYGYTF.

This clone has just one count. This chain connects TRBV9 to TRBJ1-1, with D unresolved. V gave up 0 bases and J gave up 0 bases, with 12 bases separating them. The CDR3 loop spans 16 amino acids. CDR1 is SGDLS, CDR2 YYNGEE, per germline. The CDR3: CASSVGLGEMNTEAFF. CDR3 in DNA: TGTGCCAGCAGCGTAGGCCTAGGAGAAATGAACACTGAAGCTTTCTTT.

The rearrangement joins TRBV12-5 to TRBJ2-3, with 10 bases that match TRBD2. The junction had 6 bases not matched to a gene; V was cut back by 0 bases and J by 6 bases. The CDR3 consists of 16 residues. Germline V lookup: CDR1 LGHNT, CDR2 FRNRAP. The DNA of the CDR3 is TGTGCTAGTGGTTTGGTAACTAGCGGGGAGGTTGATACGCAGTATTTT. Translated, it gives CASGLVTSGEVDTQYF.

A single count supports this clone. This chain links TRBV5-4 with TRBJ1-2; possibly TRBD1 for D (6 bases). With 4 bases removed from V and 0 bases from J, the gap between germline ends came to 10 bases. This CDR3 is built from 14 residues. Germline values: CDR1 SGHNT, CDR2 YYREEE (reference sequence). The chain's CDR3 is CASSVQGTNYGYTF. In DNA form, the CDR3 reads TGTGCCAGCAGCGTCCAGGGGACTAACTATGGCTACACCTTC.

Only one count was recorded for this clone. This chain connects TRBV10-3 to TRBJ2-1, with 9 bases identical to TRBD2. The germline V gene has CDR1 ENHRY and CDR2 SYGVKD. The junction had 4 bases not matched to a gene; V was cut back by 7 bases and J by 6 bases. The CDR3 is 13 amino acids. The CDR3 DNA reads as TGTGCCATCACCCCGGGACTAGCCAATGAGCAGTTCTTC. Translation: CAITPGLANEQFF.

This chain connects TRBV11-2 to TRBJ2-7, with TRBD2 matching 8 bases. Trimming cost V 5 bases and J 2 bases; bases outside gene matches: 14. Germline V CDR1 and CDR2: SGHAT, FQNNGV. The CDR3 length is 17 residues. This CDR3 is CASSQSRSGTLTYEQYF. In nucleotides, the CDR3 is TGTGCCAGCAGCCAATCTCGTAGCGGGACGCTAACCTACGAGCAGTACTTC. Full variable domain (remainder filled in from reference TRBV11-2 and TRBJ2-7): EAGVAQSPRYKIIEKRQSVAFWCNPISGHATLYWYQQILGQGPKLLIQFQNNGVVDDSQLPKDRFSAERLKGVDSTLKIQPAKLEDSAVYLCASSQSRSGTLTYEQYFGPGTRLTVT.

J is TRBJ1-6 and V is TRBV19, with D unclear. V was pared by 8 bases and J by 6 bases, with 17 bases between. The CDR3 totals 15 residues. The germline V gene has CDR1 LNHDA and CDR2 SQIVND (reference sequence). The CDR3: CASSPGGPLNSPLHF. The CDR3 DNA sequence: TGTGCCAGTTCACCCGGAGGACCGCTTAATTCACCCCTCCACTTT. The whole variable domain, remainder taken from reference TRBV19 and TRBJ1-6, is DGGITQSPKYLFRKEGQNVTLSCEQNLNHDAMYWYRQDPGQGLRLIYYSQIVNDFQKGDIAEGYSVSREKKESFPLTVTSAQKNPTAFYLCASSPGGPLNSPLHFGNGTRLTVT.

The chain has TRBV7-9 and TRBJ2-7, with TRBD1 as a possible D gene (6 bases). From germline, CDR1 is SEHNR and CDR2 FQNEAQ (reference sequence). V was trimmed by 5 bases and J by 3 bases, leaving 11 bases between them. This CDR3 region has 13 residues. CDR3 in DNA: TGTGCCAGCAGCCCCGGACAGATCTACGAGCAGTACTTC. Translating gives CASSPGQIYEQYF.

The V and J genes are TRBV19 and TRBJ2-2; 9 bases map to TRBD2. The germline V gene encodes CDR1 LNHDA and CDR2 SQIVND (reference sequence). V trimming: 6 bases; J trimming: 2 bases; junction bases outside the gene matches: 7. CDR3 length equals 16 residues. The CDR3 DNA follows: TGTGCCAGTAGAACTAAGCGGGAGGCAAACACCGGGGAGCTGTTTTTT. It yields the protein CASRTKREANTGELFF.

This chain joins TRBV24-1 and TRBJ2-1; 7 positions agree with TRBD1. There are 16 residues in the CDR3. The trim removed 3 bases at V and 6 bases at J, leaving 10 bases unmatched. Per germline, CDR1 KGHDR and CDR2 SFDVKD. The chain's CDR3 is CATSDAGQVPSNEQFF. CDR3 nucleotides: TGTGCCACCAGTGATGCTGGACAGGTCCCTTCCAATGAGCAGTTCTTC.

The CDR3 loop reads CASSPGPAKTQYF. The CDR3 DNA reads as TGTGCCAGCAGCCCTGGGCCTGCCAAGACCCAGTACTTC. V usage is TRBV5-6 and J usage is TRBJ2-5, with D unresolved. Germline V gene sequence: CDR1 SGHDT, CDR2 YYEEEE. There are 13 residues in the CDR3. Trimming left V 4 bases short and J 6 bases short, with 13 bases between.

This chain uses TRBV24-1 with TRBJ1-3; possible D gene TRBD1, 5 bases. Looked up from germline, CDR1 is KGHDR and CDR2 is SFDVKD. The CDR3 sequence is 16 residues long. Deletions cut 2 bases from V and 3 bases from J, with 13 bases between. CDR3 in amino acids: CATSDSGRGNGNTIYF. Here the CDR3 DNA reads TGTGCCACCAGTGATTCCGGCCGGGGGAATGGAAACACCATATATTTT.

The chain joins TRBV19 to TRBJ2-3; TRBD2 is a possible D gene (5 bases). Trimming pared 5 bases from V and 6 bases from J, leaving 12 bases between. Looked up from germline, CDR1 is LNHDA and CDR2 is SQIVND (reference sequence). This CDR3 region has 13 residues. The CDR3 loop is CASSPRGADTQYF. The CDR3 DNA is TGTGCCAGTAGTCCCCGGGGTGCGGATACGCAGTATTTT.

This clone came up a few times. The chain combines TRBV7-2 with TRBJ1-2; the D gene is possibly TRBD1 (5 bases). The CDR3 runs 12 residues. Deletions cut 7 bases from V and 6 bases from J, with 12 bases between. The germline V gene has CDR1 SGHTA and CDR2 FQGNSA. CDR3 bases: TGTGCCAGCAACCAGGGTCTAAATGGCTACACCTTC. Its translation: CASNQGLNGYTF.

V usage is TRBV27 and J usage is TRBJ1-1; D may be TRBD1 (6 bases). The V gene's germline CDR1 is MNHEY and CDR2 SMNVEV (reference sequence). Trimming stripped 3 bases from V and 3 bases from J, with 11 bases between. The CDR3 loop spans 14 amino acids. The CDR3 region is CASSFLSGDTEAFF. The CDR3 DNA is TGTGCCAGCAGTTTTCTGTCAGGGGACACTGAAGCTTTCTTT.

The count of this clone is one. The DNA of the CDR3 is TGTGCCATTAGACAGGGGGAGAACACCGGGGAGCTGTTTTTT. Translated, it gives CAIRQGENTGELFF. This rearrangement joins TRBV10-3 to TRBJ2-2, with 9 bases identical to TRBD1. With V trimmed by 9 bases and J by 1 base, 3 bases remained unmatched. CDR1 ENHRY and CDR2 SYGVKD come from the germline V gene. The CDR3 has 14 amino acids.